This TCR beta chain originates from a study of T cells in Graves' hyperthyroidism and ophthalmopathy. Findings and caveats of the study: Most expanded thyroid clonotypes above 0.001 also appeared in blood.

Patients were aged 18 to 65, had disease duration under 2 months, and had newly diagnosed hyperthyroidism. Exclusions: uncontrolled infection, other autoimmune disease, pregnancy, lactation. V lost 3 bases and J 8 bases, leaving 19 bases between the germline ends. In germline, CDR1 is GTSNPN, CDR2 SVGIG (reference sequence). CDR3 length: 15 amino acids. RNA transcripts provided the source from which TCR beta CDR3 regions were amplified. Researchers ran a first-round RT-PCR on the TCR CDR3 using the HTBI primer set. Using its own MiXCR run on the multiplex PCR reads, TCRdb lists one record per CDR3 protein. Of more than 300,000 distinct CDR3 sequences detected, 17% appear once; the ten largest clones hold around a third. This clonotype was seen repeatedly, ten times or more. The antigen is not known.

The rearrangement links TRBV30 to TRBJ1-4, with D hard to call. The clonotype originates from a woman between 25 and 40 years old with Graves' hyperthyroidism that later progressed to Graves' ophthalmopathy. The sequencing input was blood. The CDR3 protein is CAWRSLPGSGEKLFF. CDR3 sequence (DNA): TGTGCCTGGAGGTCCCTACCGGGTTCAGGAGAAAAACTGTTTTTT.